This is a list of T cell receptor beta chains from one sample in a study of T cell clones after liver transplantation. Sequencing used immunoSEQ multiplex PCR; TCRdb keeps in-frame clones, though not all of them. The sample shows tens of thousands of clones, 80% to 85% of them seen only once. Specimen: CD4+ T cells from blood, collected 45 to 46 months after liver transplant. These receptors all stem from a human patient who received a liver transplant. These T cells may partly come from the graft donor. Both conserved end residues are part of each CDR3. A D gene is named only where the DNA matches it firmly. The size field is filled for only some rows; it gives once, few, many or a size class.

clone_size j_call v_call d_call cdr3_nt cdr3_aa
NA TRBJ2-3 TRBV4-1 NA TGCGCCAGCAGCCATGGGACCACCGCCAAGGGGGATACGCAGTATTTT CASSHGTTAKGDTQYF
NA TRBJ1-5 TRBV27 TRBD1 TGTGCCAGCAGTGGGGGACAGGGAAATCAGCCCCAGCATTTT CASSGGQGNQPQHF
NA TRBJ2-6 TRBV18 NA TGTGCCAGCTCACCCCCCCTGTGGCCTGGGGCCAACGTCCTGACTTTC CASSPPLWPGANVLTF
NA TRBJ2-7 TRBV15 NA TGTGCCACCAGCAAGAGGGCACCGGGACTCCCCTCCTACGAGCAGTACTTC CATSKRAPGLPSYEQYF
NA TRBJ1-1 TRBV5-6 NA TGTGCCAGCAGCCCCCAACCGGCCTCGGGGAACACTGAAGCTTTCTTT CASSPQPASGNTEAFF
NA TRBJ2-6 TRBV27 TRBD1 TGTGCCAACCTACAGGGGACCGGGGCCAACGTCCTGACTTTC CANLQGTGANVLTF
NA TRBJ1-3 TRBV6-1 TRBD1 TGTGCCAGCAGCCGACAGGGATCAGGAAACACCATATATTTT CASSRQGSGNTIYF
NA TRBJ2-7 TRBV11-2 NA TGTGCCAGCAGCTTCCGACAGGATAGCTCCTACGAGCAGTACTTC CASSFRQDSSYEQYF
NA TRBJ1-2 TRBV11-2 NA TGTGCCAGCAGCCCCCGGGACGGCTATGGCTACACCTTC CASSPRDGYGYTF
NA TRBJ1-2 TRBV27 TRBD1 TGTGCCAGCAGCATGACAGGGGGCGGCGGCTACACCTTC CASSMTGGGGYTF
NA TRBJ2-5 TRBV5-6 NA TGTGCCAGCAGCTTCCGGGGACCTCGCTACCAAGAGACCCAGTACTTC CASSFRGPRYQETQYF
few TRBJ2-7 TRBV5-1 NA TGCGCCAGCAGGGGCGGAGGTCCTATAGGGGAGCAGTACTTC CASRGGGPIGEQYF
once TRBJ2-3 TRBV5-1 TRBD2 TGCGCCAGCAGCTTACAACCGGGACTAGGGATAGATACGCAGTATTTT CASSLQPGLGIDTQYF
NA TRBJ2-1 TRBV7-9 NA TGTGCCAGCAGCGCCCTGGGGGACTCCGGCAATGAGCAGTTCTTC CASSALGDSGNEQFF
NA TRBJ2-5 TRBV5-1 NA TGCGCCAGCAGCTTGAGCCTAGGGTCTTTCGAGACCCAGTACTTC CASSLSLGSFETQYF
NA TRBJ2-4 TRBV18 NA TGTGCCAGCTCCGCGAGGCAGGGGAAAAACATTCAGTACTTC CASSARQGKNIQYF
NA TRBJ1-1 TRBV7-2 TRBD1 TGTGCCAGCAGCTTGGAGGGGGCCAGGAACACTGAAGCTTTCTTT CASSLEGARNTEAFF
few TRBJ2-5 TRBV5-1 NA TGCGCCAGCAGCTTGGGCCTAGCTGGGGTCGGGGAGACCCAGTACTTC CASSLGLAGVGETQYF
NA TRBJ1-4 TRBV7-9 NA TGTGCCAGCCGGAGAGCCCCTGATAATGAAAAACTGTTTTTT CASRRAPDNEKLFF
NA TRBJ2-2 TRBV28 NA TGTGCCAGCAAACCGGGACACAACACCGGGGAGCTGTTTTTT CASKPGHNTGELFF
NA TRBJ2-2 TRBV14 NA TGTGCCAGCAGCCCCCTGCTTTCGGGAGAGGGCACCGGGGAGCTGTTTTTT CASSPLLSGEGTGELFF
NA TRBJ1-1 TRBV5-1 TRBD1 TGCGCCAGCAGCTTACAGGGGGACACTGAAGCTTTCTTT CASSLQGDTEAFF
NA TRBJ1-2 TRBV29-1 NA TGCAGCGTTGAAGAAAGGCCATCGGTTTTTAACTATGGCTACACCTTC CSVEERPSVFNYGYTF
NA TRBJ1-5 TRBV29-1 TRBD1 TGCAGCGTGTGGGACAGGATGGATCAGCCCCAGCATTTT CSVWDRMDQPQHF
NA TRBJ2-1 TRBV5-1 TRBD2 TGCGCCAGCAGCTTGGGAGTGCTAGCGGGGCTGGATGAGCAGTTCTTC CASSLGVLAGLDEQFF
few TRBJ1-1 TRBV27 NA TGTGCCAGCAGTAGGGGGGCCCGACGTGGGGGGCTGGGGACTGAAGCTTTCTTT CASSRGARRGGLGTEAFF
NA TRBJ1-5 TRBV19 NA TGTGCCAGTAGTATGGACATTCGTGAGCCCCAGCATTTT CASSMDIREPQHF
NA TRBJ2-1 TRBV7-3 TRBD2 TGTGCCAGCAGCCTGACTAGCGGGAGTATTAATGAGCAGTTCTTC CASSLTSGSINEQFF
NA TRBJ1-6 TRBV11-2 TRBD1 TGTGCCAGCAGCGTACGACAGGGGATGCATTCACCCCTCCACTTT CASSVRQGMHSPLHF
few TRBJ1-1 TRBV5-1 NA TGCGCCAGCAGCCCGGACCTAAGGGAAGCTTTCTTT CASSPDLREAFF
NA TRBJ1-5 TRBV19 NA TGTGCCAGTAATCTAAGGGATAGCAATCAGCCCCAGCATTTT CASNLRDSNQPQHF
NA TRBJ2-2 TRBV30 NA TGTGCCTGGAGCGGGATAACCGGGGAGCTGTTTTTT CAWSGITGELFF
NA TRBJ2-1 TRBV7-6 TRBD1 TGTGCCAGCAGCTACCAAGACCCGGGACAGGGTGGTGAGCAGTTCTTC CASSYQDPGQGGEQFF
NA TRBJ2-7 TRBV28 NA TGTGCCAGCAGTTTATATGGGACTGGCTCCTACGAGCAGTACTTC CASSLYGTGSYEQYF
NA TRBJ2-7 TRBV6-1 NA TGTGCCAGCAGTGCGACAGGCCTTGGTTACGAGCAGTACTTC CASSATGLGYEQYF
NA TRBJ2-1 TRBV29-1 NA TGCAGCGTTGAGACAGGCTACAATGAGCAGTTCTTC CSVETGYNEQFF
NA TRBJ1-1 TRBV7-3 NA TGTGCCAGCAGCTTACAACACGGTAGCGCTGAAGCTTTCTTT CASSLQHGSAEAFF
NA TRBJ1-2 TRBV6-6 TRBD1 TGTGCCAGCAGACTCACAGGGGATCATGGCTACACCTTC CASRLTGDHGYTF
NA TRBJ1-4 TRBV5-1 NA TGCGCCAGCAGCTTGCTAGGGGTCACTACGAATGAAAAACTGTTTTTT CASSLLGVTTNEKLFF
NA TRBJ1-5 TRBV28 NA TGTGCCAGCAGTTTATCGGGGGGCGGAAATCAGCCCCAGCATTTT CASSLSGGGNQPQHF
NA TRBJ1-1 TRBV19 NA TGTGCCAGTTCTGTGTCTACAGGTGGCACTGAAGCTTTCTTT CASSVSTGGTEAFF
few TRBJ1-2 TRBV14 NA TGTGCCAGCAGCCGCGGCACTGGGATGTCCCTCAGAGGCTACACCTTC CASSRGTGMSLRGYTF
NA TRBJ1-2 TRBV25-1 TRBD1 TGTGCCAGCAGTGAAGCCCGGACAGGGGGCGTTTATGGCTACACCTTC CASSEARTGGVYGYTF
once TRBJ2-2 TRBV6-4 NA TGTGCCAGCAGTGAATTCGTCGGCACCGGGGAGCTGTTTTTT CASSEFVGTGELFF
NA TRBJ1-4 TRBV7-6 NA TGTGCCAGCAGAAAGGGGGGGAGTTCTGAAAAACTGTTTTTT CASRKGGSSEKLFF